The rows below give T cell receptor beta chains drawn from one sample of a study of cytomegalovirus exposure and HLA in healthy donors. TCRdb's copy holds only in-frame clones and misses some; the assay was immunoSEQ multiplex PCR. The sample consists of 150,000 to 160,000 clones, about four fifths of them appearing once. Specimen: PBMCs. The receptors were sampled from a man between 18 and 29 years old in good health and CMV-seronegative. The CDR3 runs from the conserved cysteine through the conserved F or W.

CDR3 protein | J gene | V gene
CASRPFDRGNQPQHF | TRBJ1-5 | TRBV19
CASSFYPSGDTQYF | TRBJ2-3 | TRBV5-6
CASSLGLFGEQYF | TRBJ2-7 | TRBV5-1
CATQAGGINEQFF | TRBJ2-1 | TRBV15
CASSLGHLNTEAFF | TRBJ1-1 | TRBV7-8
CASSLFRVGMNTEAFF | TRBJ1-1 | TRBV27
CASSPGTGLNQPQHF | TRBJ1-5 | TRBV18
CASSVSSGYTGELFF | TRBJ2-2 | TRBV9
CASIEWRTGGFGYTF | TRBJ1-2 | TRBV19
CASSIYSLNTGELFF | TRBJ2-2 | TRBV19
CASSLDRGSYEQYF | TRBJ2-7 | TRBV7-9
CASSSGQGYGYTF | TRBJ1-2 | TRBV5-4
CASSFYWGAGADTQYF | TRBJ2-3 | TRBV5-6
CASRAGQLNTEAFF | TRBJ1-1 | TRBV2
CASTRGASDTQYF | TRBJ2-3 | TRBV6-6
CASTSDRGAEAFF | TRBJ1-1 | TRBV2
CASSQGDRFYGYTF | TRBJ1-2 | TRBV4-1
CASSSSWTSGGRTYNEQFF | TRBJ2-1 | TRBV5-4
CASSSTGVTEAFF | TRBJ1-1 | TRBV14
CADLTRPANEKLFF | TRBJ1-4 | TRBV28
CASSIPREGNTIYF | TRBJ1-3 | TRBV11-3
CASSWGGLLAKNIQYF | TRBJ2-4 | TRBV6-5
CASSSSLAGGGFSYNEQFF | TRBJ2-1 | TRBV5-4
CASSLFGGAGNTIYF | TRBJ1-3 | TRBV5-4
CASSQGTGATGELFF | TRBJ2-2 | TRBV4-1
CSVSTGTGLLYGYTF | TRBJ1-2 | TRBV29-1
CASSSYTDTQYF | TRBJ2-3 | TRBV19
CASSLGGQSIYGYTF | TRBJ1-2 | TRBV7-2
CASNLYQETQYF | TRBJ2-5 | TRBV2
CASKSPGTGYEQYF | TRBJ2-7 | TRBV2
CASTYRAPYNEQFF | TRBJ2-1 | TRBV7-2